The 31 T cell receptor beta chains listed next were all sequenced from one sample in a study of T cells in Graves' hyperthyroidism and ophthalmopathy. Amplification targeted TCR beta CDR3 regions from RNA transcripts. The primer set for the first-round RT-PCR of the TCR CDR3 was HTBI. TCRdb redid the calling of the multiplex PCR reads with MiXCR, one entry per CDR3 protein. The sample lists roughly 300,000 distinct CDR3 sequences; around a sixth were seen once. The sample taken for sequencing was blood. These receptors were taken from a woman aged 45-65 years with Graves' hyperthyroidism.

This clonotype was detected many times. The V call is TRBV11-1, the J call TRBJ2-3; unclear D gene. Per germline, CDR1 SGHAT and CDR2 FQDESV (reference sequence). The CDR3 loop spans 15 amino acids. V lost 4 bases, J lost 0 bases, and 11 bases lay in between. DNA of the CDR3: TGTGCCAGCAGCTGGACGTCTCCTAGCACAGATACGCAGTATTTT. This sequence encodes CASSWTSPSTDTQYF.

The chain joins TRBV12-3 or TRBV12-4 to TRBJ2-4, with 7 bases aligning to TRBD1. This CDR3 spans 15 amino acids. The trim removed 5 bases at V and 12 bases at J, leaving 16 bases unmatched. For the CDR3, the DNA is TGTGCCAGCAGTCCCGCCGGGACAGAAGGTGTGGCTCAGTACTTC. This sequence encodes CASSPAGTEGVAQYF.

This clonotype was counted ten times or more. This chain links TRBV3-1 with TRBJ2-1, with D hard to call. The germline gives CDR1 LGHDT, CDR2 YNNKEL (reference sequence). The ends were cut back, 3 bases at V and 2 bases at J, with 5 bases in the middle. This CDR3 comprises 13 residues. The CDR3 coding sequence is TGTGCCAGCAGCCAGCCCCCCTACAATGAGCAGTTCTTC. Its protein product is CASSQPPYNEQFF.

The chain uses TRBV11-2 and TRBJ2-2, with 10 bases matching TRBD2. The V gene end was trimmed by 2 bases and the J gene end by 5 bases; junction bases not matched to a gene: 8. CDR1 is SGHAT, CDR2 FQNNGV, per germline. The CDR3 runs to 17 residues. CDR3 sequence: CASSLQLAGAGTGELFF. The CDR3 DNA is TGTGCCAGCAGCTTACAGCTAGCGGGAGCAGGAACCGGGGAGCTGTTTTTT.

The chain is built from TRBV6-4 and TRBJ1-5; the D is unclear. CDR1 is MRHNA, CDR2 SNTAGT, per germline. CDR3 length equals 14 residues. Trimming took off 3 bases at V and 6 bases at J, with 12 bases between the two ends. In DNA, the CDR3 is TGTGCCAGCAGTGAACTCCCCGGGAGTCAGCCCCAGCATTTT. Amino acid sequence: CASSELPGSQPQHF.

This clonotype was seen a handful of times. The rearrangement links TRBV7-9 to TRBJ1-4; weak D call: TRBD1 (6 bases). V was cut by 11 bases and J by 6 bases, with 13 bases left in between. Germline V gene lookup returns CDR1 SEHNR and CDR2 FQNEAQ (reference sequence). CDR3 length equals 12 residues. This CDR3 reads CASKGEDEKLFF. The CDR3 nucleotides read TGTGCCTCCAAGGGGGAGGATGAAAAACTGTTTTTT. The variable domain in full, with the rest retrieved from reference TRBV7-9 and TRBJ1-4, is DTGVSQNPRHKITKRGQNVTFRCDPISEHNRLYWYRQTLGQGPEFLTYFQNEAQLEKSRLLSDRFSAERPKGSFSTLEIQRTEQGDSAMYLCASKGEDEKLFFGSGTQLSVL.

In its sample, this clonotype was seen a few times. The chain has TRBV5-1 and TRBJ1-1; a weak D match, TRBD1 (5 bases). V shed 0 bases and J shed 3 bases, with 9 bases lying between them. Looked up from germline, CDR1 is SGHRS and CDR2 is YFSETQ. The CDR3 sequence is 14 residues long. The CDR3 is CASSLAGADTEAFF. CDR3 nucleotides: TGCGCCAGCAGCTTGGCCGGGGCGGACACTGAAGCTTTCTTT.

This clonotype turned up a few times. DNA of the CDR3: TGCGCCAGCAGTTTCACTAGCGGGGGGCCGGGTGAGCAGTTCTTC. Protein product: CASSFTSGGPGEQFF. The rearrangement links TRBV5-1 to TRBJ2-1; 12 bases line up with TRBD2. Per the germline V gene, CDR1 is SGHRS and CDR2 is YFSETQ. The CDR3 has 15 amino acids. V shed 5 bases, J shed 9 bases, and the junction held 9 bases outside the gene matches.

This clonotype was detected a few times. V is TRBV20-1 and J is TRBJ2-3, with TRBD2 as a possible D gene (6 bases). The CDR3 contains 14 residues. Trimming took off 5 bases at V and 2 bases at J, with 14 bases between the two ends. In germline, CDR1 is DFQATT, CDR2 SNEGSKA (reference sequence). The CDR3 DNA is TGCAGTGCTCCCCTTGGAGGGGCCACAGATACGCAGTATTTT. Amino acids: CSAPLGGATDTQYF.

This clonotype has a handful of counts. J is TRBJ2-2 and V is TRBV2; D call uncertain. The CDR3 runs 16 residues. Germline lookup yields CDR1 SNHLY and CDR2 FYNNEI. V lost 3 bases and J lost 0, with 11 bases in between. The chain's CDR3 is CASSETGSSNTGELFF. In DNA, the CDR3 is TGTGCCAGCAGTGAGACGGGCAGCTCGAACACCGGGGAGCTGTTTTTT.

The sample holds a few counts of this clonotype. The V gene is TRBV6-1, the J gene TRBJ2-3, with 7 nucleotides matching TRBD2. CDR1 is MNHNS, CDR2 SASEGT, per germline. CDR3 length: 16 amino acids. V shed 7 bases, J shed 0 bases, and the junction held 10 bases outside the gene matches. The chain's CDR3 is CASTLLASTSTDTQYF. CDR3 nucleotides: TGTGCCAGCACCCTACTAGCGTCTACTAGCACAGATACGCAGTATTTT.

The sample holds many counts of this clonotype. The chain is built from TRBV12-3 or TRBV12-4 and TRBJ1-4; D is perhaps TRBD1 (6 bases). CDR3 size: 14 residues. V lost 3 bases, J lost 4 bases, and 9 bases lay in between. The CDR3 region is CASSFGDINEKLFF. CDR3 nucleotide sequence: TGTGCCAGCAGTTTTGGGGACATTAATGAAAAACTGTTTTTT.

The rearrangement joins TRBV7-9 to TRBJ2-1; tentatively, D is TRBD2 (6 bases). Trimming removed 2 bases at V and 0 bases at J, with 8 bases between. Germline V gene sequence: CDR1 SEHNR, CDR2 FQNEAQ (reference sequence). The CDR3 covers 15 residues. The CDR3 reads CASSLPGASYNEQFF. DNA for the CDR3: TGTGCCAGCAGCTTACCGGGAGCCTCCTACAATGAGCAGTTCTTC.

A few counts support this clonotype. CDR3 sequence reads: CAISPGGQFQETQYF. The CDR3 nucleotides are TGTGCCATCAGTCCCGGGGGGCAATTTCAAGAGACCCAGTACTTC. The chain couples TRBV10-3 to TRBJ2-5; possibly TRBD2 for D (7 bases). Germline lookup yields CDR1 ENHRY and CDR2 SYGVKD. The V gene lost 5 bases and the J gene lost 2 bases, with 15 bases spanning the gap. The CDR3 covers 15 residues.

The V and J genes are TRBV20-1 and TRBJ1-1; 8 positions agree with TRBD1. Per the germline V gene, CDR1 is DFQATT and CDR2 is SNEGSKA (reference sequence). The CDR3 is 14 amino acids. Losses at the gene ends were 4 bases for V and 1 base for J; bases not matched to a gene: 5. The CDR3 loop reads CSATGTGTNTEAFF. The CDR3 DNA reads as TGCAGTGCTACCGGGACAGGAACGAACACTGAAGCTTTCTTT.

The sample holds a few counts of this clonotype. The J gene is TRBJ2-1, the V gene TRBV20-1; the D call may be TRBD1 or TRBD2 (5 bases each). V lost 2 bases and J 4 bases, leaving 15 bases between the germline ends. The CDR3 totals 15 residues. Germline-derived CDR1 and CDR2 are DFQATT and SNEGSKA (reference sequence). DNA of the CDR3: TGCAGTGCTAGACCCCCCGGGACGGCTTACAATGAGCAGTTCTTC. It translates to CSARPPGTAYNEQFF.

The gene calls are TRBV18 and TRBJ1-6; D not resolved. This CDR3 is 14 amino acids long. Per the germline V gene, CDR1 is KGHSH and CDR2 is LQKENI. The V end lost 3 bases, the J end lost 8 bases, and 11 bases lay between the germline ends. The CDR3 bases are TGTGCCAGCTCACCGGACCTCTCGGATTCACCCCTCCACTTT. Amino acid sequence: CASSPDLSDSPLHF.

V gene TRBV30 combines with J gene TRBJ2-1; D assignment may be TRBD1 or TRBD2 (6 bases each). The CDR3 contains 14 residues. Trimming left V 1 base short and J 6 bases short, with 13 bases between. The germline CDR1 and CDR2 sequences are GTSNPN and SVGIG (reference sequence). The CDR3 coding sequence is TGTGCCTGGAGTGGGGGCAGGGGAGGCAATGAGCAGTTCTTC. Translated, it gives CAWSGGRGGNEQFF.

This clonotype has a count of ten or more. The V call is TRBV6-9, the J call TRBJ2-7, with TRBD1 matching over 9 bases. CDR1 is MNHGY and CDR2 is SVAAGI in the germline V gene. The CDR3 spans 14 residues. Trimming removed 8 bases from V and 0 bases from J; junction bases left unmatched: 5. CDR3 in DNA: TGTGCCAGCGGAGACAGGGGGTCCTCCTACGAGCAGTACTTC. Its translation: CASGDRGSSYEQYF.

This clonotype was recorded at least ten times. This chain joins TRBV28 and TRBJ1-2; tentatively, D is TRBD1 (5 bases). The V and J ends lost 3 bases and 6 bases respectively, with 17 bases between them. Germline loops: CDR1 MDHEN, CDR2 SYDVKM. The CDR3 is made up of 15 amino acids. The chain's CDR3 is CASSFYDSQLNGYTF. In DNA form, the CDR3 reads TGTGCCAGCAGTTTCTACGACAGCCAGCTCAATGGCTACACCTTC.

This clonotype came up a few times. The J gene is TRBJ2-5, the V gene TRBV6-2 or TRBV6-3; D is possibly TRBD1 (6 bases). Germline values: CDR1 MNHEY, CDR2 SVGEGT. Trimming removed 5 bases at V and 1 base at J, with 14 bases between. The CDR3 loop spans 15 amino acids. The CDR3 DNA sequence: TGTGCCAGCAGTCAGAGAGGGACAACCCAAGAGACCCAGTACTTC. This gives the protein CASSQRGTTQETQYF.

There are a few counts of this clonotype. This chain joins TRBV5-1 and TRBJ2-1; D unclear. The germline V and J ends were trimmed by 4 bases and 7 bases, with 12 bases remaining between them. Germline CDR1 reads SGHRS; CDR2 reads YFSETQ. The CDR3 spans 13 residues. This CDR3 is CASSLGVLNEQFF. CDR3 nucleotide sequence: TGCGCCAGCAGCCTTGGAGTTCTGAATGAGCAGTTCTTC.

This clonotype was seen only a few times. The rearrangement joins TRBV30 to TRBJ1-5; 9 bases align to TRBD1. The J segment lost 8 bases and the V segment lost 5 bases, leaving 7 bases of the junction unmatched. This CDR3 contains 13 residues. The V gene's germline CDR1 is GTSNPN and CDR2 SVGIG (reference sequence). CDR3 nucleotides: TGTGCCTGGGCGGGACAGGGTGTGGAGCCCCAGCATTTT. Amino acid sequence: CAWAGQGVEPQHF.

The chain links TRBV28 to TRBJ2-2, with D uncertain. V was trimmed by 5 bases and J by 5 bases, leaving 6 bases between them. CDR1 is MDHEN and CDR2 is SYDVKM in the germline V gene. The CDR3 length is 12 residues. The CDR3 spells CASSEETGELFF. DNA of the CDR3: TGTGCCAGCAGTGAAGAAACCGGGGAGCTGTTTTTT.

This clonotype was picked up a small number of times. This rearrangement joins TRBV9 to TRBJ1-1; no clear D. Trimming stripped 4 bases from V and 4 bases from J, with 11 bases between. The germline V gene encodes CDR1 SGDLS and CDR2 YYNGEE. This CDR3 comprises 13 residues. DNA of the CDR3: TGTGCCAGCAGCTCGAACCCCGCCACTGAAGCTTTCTTT. Encoded protein: CASSSNPATEAFF.

J is TRBJ2-1 and V is TRBV19; 12 nucleotides line up with TRBD2. Germline V CDR1 and CDR2: LNHDA, SQIVND (reference sequence). This CDR3 comprises 19 residues. The V segment lost 1 base and the J segment 7 bases; nucleotides outside the gene matches: 14. Here the CDR3 reads CASSIARISSGRAGNEQFF. CDR3 DNA: TGTGCCAGTAGTATAGCCCGCATCTCTAGCGGGAGGGCCGGAAATGAGCAGTTCTTC.

This clonotype has more than one count but fewer than ten. This chain links TRBV10-3 with TRBJ2-3, with D unclear. Per germline, CDR1 ENHRY and CDR2 SYGVKD. CDR3 length: 12 amino acids. V lost 2 bases and J lost 6, with 6 bases in between. The CDR3 region has the DNA TGTGCCATCAGTGAGACGCCCGATACGCAGTATTTT. It yields the protein CAISETPDTQYF.

The V call is TRBV4-1, the J call TRBJ2-1, with a weak D call TRBD2 (5 bases). Looked up from germline, CDR1 is MGHRA and CDR2 is YSYEKL. The CDR3 extends over 16 amino acids. Trimming took off 2 bases at V and 6 bases at J, with 17 bases between the two ends. The CDR3 coding sequence is TGCGCCAGCAGCCAAATTTGGGAATCCGGAGGCAATGAGCAGTTCTTC. Translated, it gives CASSQIWESGGNEQFF.

This chain uses TRBV2 with TRBJ2-7; 7 bases match TRBD1. Germline values: CDR1 SNHLY, CDR2 FYNNEI. The CDR3 loop spans 14 amino acids. The ends lost 6 bases at V and 2 bases at J; junction bases unmatched: 7. The CDR3, as DNA: TGTGCCAGCAGCAGCCGGGACAGCCCCTACGAGCAGTACGTC. Translated, it gives CASSSRDSPYEQYV.

The chain recombines TRBV11-2 with TRBJ2-1; D gene ambiguous. CDR3 size: 13 residues. V lost 2 bases, J lost 12 bases, and 14 bases lay in between. CDR1 is SGHAT and CDR2 is FQNNGV in the germline V gene. The CDR3 DNA follows: TGTGCCAGCAGCTTATATAGTAGGGATGGGCAGTTCTTC. Amino acids: CASSLYSRDGQFF. Supplemented by reference TRBV11-2 and TRBJ2-1, the full variable domain reads EAGVAQSPRYKIIEKRQSVAFWCNPISGHATLYWYQQILGQGPKLLIQFQNNGVVDDSQLPKDRFSAERLKGVDSTLKIQPAKLEDSAVYLCASSLYSRDGQFFGPGTRLTVL.

This clonotype has a count of ten or more. The chain employs TRBV2 and TRBJ2-3, with 11 bases that match TRBD1. Germline CDR1 SNHLY, CDR2 FYNNEI. The CDR3 loop spans 14 amino acids. The V segment lost 8 bases and the J segment 6 bases; nucleotides outside the gene matches: 7. CDR3 nucleotide sequence: TGTGCCAGCGGACAGGGGGCATTAATGGATACGCAGTATTTT. Translating gives CASGQGALMDTQYF.